Below are 9 T cell receptor beta chains sequenced from a single sample in a study of lymphopenia after photon versus proton radiotherapy. Sequenced by immunoSEQ multiplex PCR; TCRdb stores in-frame clones only, minus some. Here the sample spans some 7,000 clones, over 65% being singletons. Specimen: peripheral blood, collected from a patient treated with photon-based radiotherapy. These receptors originate from a man aged 25-45 years with gastric cancer.

The chain carries TRBV5-6 and TRBJ2-3; 11 positions match TRBD1. V was clipped by 4 bases and J by 4 bases; unmatched bases: 5. The CDR3 is 15 amino acids. Germline V lookup: CDR1 SGHDT, CDR2 YYEEEE. Here the CDR3 reads CASSGGQGAPDTQYF. The CDR3, as DNA: TGTGCCAGCAGCGGAGGACAGGGGGCCCCAGATACGCAGTATTTT.

V is TRBV11-2 and J is TRBJ2-5, with D hard to call. Trimming took 4 bases from V and 5 from J, leaving 5 bases between them. Germline CDR1 reads SGHAT; CDR2 reads FQNNGV. This CDR3 spans 11 amino acids. The CDR3 is CASSSLETQYF. Written as DNA, the CDR3 is TGTGCCAGCAGCTCTCTGGAGACCCAGTACTTC.

The V and J genes are TRBV29-1 and TRBJ2-3; no clear D gene. Looked up from germline, CDR1 is SQVTM and CDR2 is ANQGSEA. Trimming removed 6 bases at V and 6 bases at J, with 4 bases between. The CDR3 has 9 amino acids. In nucleotides, the CDR3 is TGCAGCGTCGAGGATACGCAGTATTTT. The encoded protein is CSVEDTQYF.

This clone showed up just a few times. The V call is TRBV4-2, the J call TRBJ2-7; 11 bases map to TRBD2. The germline V gene encodes CDR1 LGHNA and CDR2 YNFKEQ. This CDR3 comprises 16 residues. V gave up 5 bases and J gave up 3 bases; unmatched junction bases: 9. The CDR3 sequence: CASSSEPSGRRYEQYF. CDR3 coding DNA: TGTGCCAGCAGCTCAGAACCTAGCGGGAGGCGCTACGAGCAGTACTTC.

The V gene is TRBV5-1, the J gene TRBJ2-6; no definite D call. The CDR3 totals 15 residues. V shed 4 bases and J shed 0 bases, with 8 bases lying between them. Germline CDR1 and CDR2: SGHRS and YFSETQ. CDR3 region: CASSQELSGANVLTF. CDR3 in DNA: TGCGCCAGCAGCCAGGAGCTCTCTGGGGCCAACGTCCTGACTTTC. Drawing the rest from reference TRBV5-1 and TRBJ2-6, the complete variable domain is KAGVTQTPRYLIKTRGQQVTLSCSPISGHRSVSWYQQTPGQGLQFLFEYFSETQRNKGNFPGRFSGRQFSNSRSEMNVSTLELGDSALYLCASSQELSGANVLTFGAGSRLTVL.

The chain couples TRBV11-1 to TRBJ2-5; D uncertain. Between the trimmed V and J ends, which lost 5 bases and 4 bases, there was a span of 11 bases. The length of the CDR3 is 13 residues. The V gene's germline CDR1 is SGHAT and CDR2 FQDESV (reference sequence). The CDR3 nucleotides are TGTGCCAGCAGCCCTGGAGTAGGAGAGACCCAGTACTTC. Protein sequence: CASSPGVGETQYF. The full variable domain, completed using reference TRBV11-1 and TRBJ2-5, is EAEVAQSPRYKITEKSQAVAFWCDPISGHATLYWYRQILGQGPELLVQFQDESVVDDSQLPKDRFSAERLKGVDSTLKIQPAELGDSAMYLCASSPGVGETQYFGPGTRLLVL.

This chain connects TRBV11-3 to TRBJ2-1, with 8 bases lining up with TRBD1. The CDR3 sequence is 14 residues long. The trim removed 6 bases at V and 7 bases at J, leaving 8 bases unmatched. Germline V gene lookup returns CDR1 SGHNT and CDR2 YENEEA. The CDR3, as DNA: TGTGCCAGCAGACCTGGACAGGGCGAGAATGAGCAGTTCTTC. Protein product: CASRPGQGENEQFF.

The V gene is TRBV5-1, the J gene TRBJ1-3; a weak D match, TRBD1 (5 bases). Germline CDR1 and CDR2: SGHRS and YFSETQ. With 0 bases removed from V and 3 bases from J, the gap between germline ends came to 10 bases. CDR3 size: 15 residues. The CDR3 DNA reads as TGCGCCAGCAGCTTGGCCCCGGACAATGGAAACACCATATATTTT. It specifies CASSLAPDNGNTIYF.

J is TRBJ2-3 and V is TRBV5-4; D tentatively reads TRBD1 or TRBD2 (5 bases each). The V and J ends lost 4 bases and 3 bases respectively, with 15 bases between them. CDR3 length equals 15 residues. The V gene's germline CDR1 is SGHNT and CDR2 YYREEE (reference sequence). CDR3 region: CASSPIRDETDTQYF. Here the CDR3 DNA reads TGTGCCAGCAGCCCAATCCGGGACGAGACAGATACGCAGTATTTT.